Listed below are T cell receptor beta chains from one sample, sequenced in a study of T cell repertoires in cytomegalovirus infection. Their antigens remain unidentified. TCRdb used MiXCR to reprocess the reads, holding one entry per CDR3 protein. In the table there are fewer than 1,000,000 distinct CDR3 sequences, around 30% of which are singletons. Sequencing used cultured CD8+ T cells from PBMCs, obtained from culture after CMV antigen stimulation. The receptor source for this set is a human donor in good health (CMV status not recorded). Some clones in this sample may be carry-over from other donors' samples. Both conserved end residues are part of each CDR3. The D gene is left open where the match is weak. A clone size is listed for some rows: how often the clone was seen (once, few, many), or a class if it is expanded.

TRBV19	13	few	TRBJ1-2	NA	CASRAVEGHGYTF	TGTGCCAGTAGGGCCGTGGAGGGGCATGGCTACACCTTC
TRBV9	17	NA	TRBJ2-2	TRBD2	CASSVRAGGPVTGELFF	TGTGCCAGCAGCGTAAGGGCGGGGGGGCCGGTCACCGGGGAGCTGTTTTTT
TRBV4-3	17	NA	TRBJ2-2	NA	CASSQDLRGKRTGELFF	TGCGCCAGCAGCCAAGATCTAAGGGGAAAAAGAACCGGGGAGCTGTTTTTT
TRBV14	16	NA	TRBJ2-3	NA	CASSRLLVGPGDTQYF	TGTGCCAGCAGCCGACTCCTTGTGGGTCCGGGAGATACGCAGTATTTT
TRBV7-6	15	NA	TRBJ2-1	TRBD2	CASSFGSGGCNEQFF	TGTGCCAGCAGCTTTGGTAGCGGGGGGTGCAATGAGCAGTTCTTC
TRBV6-2/TRBV6-3	15	NA	TRBJ1-6	NA	CASSYSASLISPLHF	TGTGCCAGCAGTTACTCGGCCAGTCTCATTTCACCCCTCCACTTT
TRBV19	15	NA	TRBJ1-5	NA	CASSMRRQSNQPQHF	TGTGCCAGTAGTATGAGGCGGCAGAGCAATCAGCCCCAGCATTTT
TRBV5-5	14	once	TRBJ2-5	TRBD2	CASSLGAAGAPLYF	TGTGCCAGCAGCTTGGGAGCAGCGGGGGCACCGTTGTACTTC
TRBV11-2	16	NA	TRBJ2-3	TRBD1	CASSSAGTGDPDTQYF	TGTGCCAGCAGCTCGGCCGGGACAGGTGACCCAGATACGCAGTATTTT
TRBV7-9	14	NA	TRBJ1-2	NA	CASSLATGRFGYTF	TGTGCCAGCAGCTTAGCAACAGGGCGGTTTGGCTACACCTTC
TRBV9	18	NA	TRBJ2-6	TRBD2	CASSYPGGGISGANVLTF	TGTGCCAGCAGCTACCCCGGGGGGGGGATCTCTGGGGCCAACGTCCTGACTTTC
TRBV7-8	15	NA	TRBJ2-1	TRBD2	CASVQAGGTYNEQFF	TGTGCCAGCGTCCAGGCGGGGGGAACCTACAATGAGCAGTTCTTC
TRBV12-3/TRBV12-4	17	NA	TRBJ2-4	TRBD2	CASSSSGGARPKNIQYF	TGTGCCAGCAGTTCTAGCGGGGGGGCCCGGCCCAAAAACATTCAGTACTTC
TRBV19	15	NA	TRBJ1-5	NA	CASSMLDRSNQPQHF	TGTGCCAGTAGTATGCTGGACCGTAGCAATCAGCCCCAGCATTTT
TRBV4-1	13	NA	TRBJ2-7	NA	CASSQGTSAEQYF	TGCGCCAGCAGCCAAGGGACTTCCGCCGAGCAGTACTTC
TRBV7-9	17	NA	TRBJ1-5	NA	CASSFIDSQGVNQPQHF	TGTGCCAGCAGCTTTATCGACTCGCAGGGAGTAAATCAGCCCCAGCATTTT
TRBV9	13	NA	TRBJ2-7	NA	CASSVKVPGEQYF	TGTGCCAGCAGCGTTAAGGTCCCGGGGGAGCAGTACTTC
TRBV18	14	NA	TRBJ1-2	NA	CASSPDGFNYGYTF	TGTGCCAGCTCACCCGACGGTTTTAACTATGGCTACACCTTC
TRBV14	19	NA	TRBJ1-1	NA	CARSHPNGAGRVDFSEAFF	TGTGCCAGGAGCCATCCTAACGGGGCAGGGAGGGTAGATTTCTCTGAAGCTTTCTTT
TRBV6-8	14	NA	TRBJ1-2	NA	CASRNDSTRFGFTF	TGTGCCAGCAGAAATGACAGCACCCGCTTTGGCTTCACCTTC
TRBV6-5	14	few	TRBJ2-1	NA	CASSHGPDSVEQFF	TGTGCCAGCAGTCACGGGCCTGACAGTGTTGAGCAGTTCTTC
TRBV12-5	16	NA	TRBJ2-1	NA	CASGFLTDSSYNEQFF	TGTGCTAGTGGTTTCCTCACAGATAGCTCCTACAATGAGCAGTTCTTC
TRBV12-5	13	NA	TRBJ1-1	NA	CASGHTLTTEAFF	TGTGCTAGTGGCCACACCCTTACCACTGAAGCTTTCTTT
TRBV6-6	18	NA	TRBJ1-4	NA	CASLSGREGVQAGEKLFF	TGTGCCAGTTTATCCGGTAGGGAAGGCGTTCAGGCTGGCGAAAAACTGTTTTTT
TRBV7-9	13	many	TRBJ2-7	NA	CASSRDGTYEQYF	TGTGCCAGCAGCCGAGACGGGACCTACGAGCAGTACTTC
TRBV18	15	NA	TRBJ1-4	NA	CASSRQPSTNEKLFF	TGTGCCAGCTCACGACAGCCCTCAACTAATGAAAAACTGTTTTTT
TRBV6-2/TRBV6-3	14	few	TRBJ2-4	TRBD1	CASSKTGPKNIQYF	TGTGCCAGCAGTAAGACAGGGCCCAAAAACATTCAGTACTTC
TRBV7-6	13	many	TRBJ1-1	NA	CASSLGRISEAFF	TGTGCCAGCAGTCTGGGTCGGATTTCTGAAGCTTTCTTT
TRBV4-3	16	many	TRBJ2-1	TRBD1	CASSHPLGTGGGEQFF	TGCGCCAGCAGCCATCCCTTGGGGACAGGGGGAGGCGAGCAGTTCTTC
TRBV7-9	17	once	TRBJ2-1	NA	CASSPQGGASGYNEQFF	TGTGCCAGCAGCCCGCAAGGGGGGGCTAGCGGCTACAATGAGCAGTTCTTC